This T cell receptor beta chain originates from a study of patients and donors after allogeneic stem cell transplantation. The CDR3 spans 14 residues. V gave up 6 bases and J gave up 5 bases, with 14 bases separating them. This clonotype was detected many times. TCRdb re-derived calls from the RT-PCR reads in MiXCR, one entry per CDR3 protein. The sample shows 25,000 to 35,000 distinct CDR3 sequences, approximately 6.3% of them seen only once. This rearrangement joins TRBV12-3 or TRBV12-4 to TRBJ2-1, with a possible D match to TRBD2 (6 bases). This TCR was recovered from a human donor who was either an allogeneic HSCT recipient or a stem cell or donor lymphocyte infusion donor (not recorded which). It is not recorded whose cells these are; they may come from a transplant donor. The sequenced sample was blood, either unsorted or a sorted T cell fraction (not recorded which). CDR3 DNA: TGTGCCAGCAGCCCGGGAGTGCGAAACAATGAGCAGTTCTTC. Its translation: CASSPGVRNNEQFF.